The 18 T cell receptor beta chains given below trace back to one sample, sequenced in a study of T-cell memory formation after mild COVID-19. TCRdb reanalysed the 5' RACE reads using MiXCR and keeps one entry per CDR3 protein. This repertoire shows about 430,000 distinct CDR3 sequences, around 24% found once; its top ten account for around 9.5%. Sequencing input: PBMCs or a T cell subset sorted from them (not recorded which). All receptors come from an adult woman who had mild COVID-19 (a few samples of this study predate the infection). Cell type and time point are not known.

The CDR3 here is CASSQNPTGTGSTDTQYF. The CDR3 DNA sequence: TGCGCCAGCAGCCAAAACCCCACCGGGACAGGGAGCACAGATACGCAGTATTTT. The chain has TRBV5-1 and TRBJ2-3; 9 bases align to TRBD1. Germline CDR1 SGHRS, CDR2 YFSETQ. V shed 4 bases, J shed 0 bases, and the junction held 12 bases outside the gene matches. There are 18 residues in the CDR3.

CDR3 residues: CASSLLTASYNEQFF. CDR3 DNA: TGTGCCAGCAGCCTCCTTACAGCGAGCTACAATGAGCAGTTCTTC. The genes are TRBV3-1 and TRBJ2-1; D is unclear. The CDR3 runs to 15 residues. The V gene lost 4 bases and the J gene lost 3 bases, with 13 bases spanning the gap. Germline assignment: CDR1 LGHDT and CDR2 YNNKEL (reference sequence).

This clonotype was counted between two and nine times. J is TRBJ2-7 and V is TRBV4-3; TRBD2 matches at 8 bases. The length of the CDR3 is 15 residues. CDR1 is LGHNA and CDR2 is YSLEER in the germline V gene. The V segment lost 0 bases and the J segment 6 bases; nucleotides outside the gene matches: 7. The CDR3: CASSQETAGAGEQYF. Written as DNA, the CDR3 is TGCGCCAGCAGCCAAGAAACAGCGGGAGCGGGCGAGCAGTACTTC.

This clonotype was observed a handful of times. CDR3 in amino acids: CASNLGQVLSGANVLTF. The CDR3, as DNA: TGTGCCAGCAATCTAGGACAGGTCCTCTCTGGGGCCAACGTCCTGACTTTC. The chain recombines TRBV6-2 or TRBV6-3 with TRBJ2-6; TRBD1 aligns across 7 bases. CDR1 and CDR2 (germline): MNHEY, SVGEGT. The V and J ends lost 7 bases and 0 bases, in that order; junction bases with no gene match: 9. The CDR3 has 17 residues.

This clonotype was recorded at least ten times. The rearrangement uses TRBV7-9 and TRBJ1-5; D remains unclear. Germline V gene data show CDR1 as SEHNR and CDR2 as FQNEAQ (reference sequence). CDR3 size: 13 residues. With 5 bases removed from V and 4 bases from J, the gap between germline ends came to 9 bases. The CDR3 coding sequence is TGTGCCAGCAGCCCCGGCACTAATCAGCCCCAGCATTTT. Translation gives CASSPGTNQPQHF.

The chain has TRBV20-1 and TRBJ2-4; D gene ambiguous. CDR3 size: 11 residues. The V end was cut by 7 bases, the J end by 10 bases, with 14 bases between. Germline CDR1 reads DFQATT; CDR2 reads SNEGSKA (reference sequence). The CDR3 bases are TGCAGTGTCAAAGCCGAGAATATTCAGTACTTC. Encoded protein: CSVKAENIQYF.

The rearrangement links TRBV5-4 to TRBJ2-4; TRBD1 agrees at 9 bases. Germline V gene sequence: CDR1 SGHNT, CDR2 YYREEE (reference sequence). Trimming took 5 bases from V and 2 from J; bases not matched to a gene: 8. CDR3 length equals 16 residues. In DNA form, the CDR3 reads TGTGCCAGCAGTCACCGGGACAGGGATTCCAAAAACATTCAGTACTTC. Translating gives CASSHRDRDSKNIQYF.

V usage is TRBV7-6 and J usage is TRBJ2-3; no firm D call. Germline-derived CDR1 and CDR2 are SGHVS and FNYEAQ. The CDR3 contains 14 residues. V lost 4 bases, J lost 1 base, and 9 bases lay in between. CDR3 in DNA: TGTGCCAGCAGCTCTAATGTGGGCACAGATACGCAGTATTTT. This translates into CASSSNVGTDTQYF.

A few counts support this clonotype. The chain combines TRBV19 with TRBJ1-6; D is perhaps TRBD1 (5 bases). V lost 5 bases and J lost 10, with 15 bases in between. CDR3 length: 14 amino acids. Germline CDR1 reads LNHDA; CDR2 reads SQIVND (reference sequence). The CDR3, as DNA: TGTGCCAGTAGTTCCAGCTTCAGGGACTCACCCCTCCACTTT. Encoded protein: CASSSSFRDSPLHF.

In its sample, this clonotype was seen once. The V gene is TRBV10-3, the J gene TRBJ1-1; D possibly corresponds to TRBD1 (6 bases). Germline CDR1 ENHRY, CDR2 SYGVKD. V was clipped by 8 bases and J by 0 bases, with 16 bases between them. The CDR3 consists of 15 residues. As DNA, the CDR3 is TGTGCCATCCGGGGGCAGGGAGCAATGAACACTGAAGCTTTCTTT. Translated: CAIRGQGAMNTEAFF.

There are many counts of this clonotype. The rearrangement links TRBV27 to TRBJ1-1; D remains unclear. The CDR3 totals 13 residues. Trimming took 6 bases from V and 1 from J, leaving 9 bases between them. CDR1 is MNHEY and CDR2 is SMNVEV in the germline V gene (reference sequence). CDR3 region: CASSRLGNTEAFF. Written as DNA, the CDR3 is TGTGCCAGCAGCCGCCTCGGGAACACTGAAGCTTTCTTT.

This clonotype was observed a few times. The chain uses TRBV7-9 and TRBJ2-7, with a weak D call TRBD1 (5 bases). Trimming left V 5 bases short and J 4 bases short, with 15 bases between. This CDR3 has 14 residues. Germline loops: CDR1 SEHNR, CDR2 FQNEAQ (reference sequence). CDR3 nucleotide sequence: TGTGCCAGCAGCCCCCTTGACAGCCCGTACGAGCAGTACTTC. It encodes CASSPLDSPYEQYF.

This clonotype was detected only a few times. The CDR3 loop reads CASSLLGGRGTGELFF. The CDR3 nucleotides read TGTGCCAGCAGTTTATTGGGGGGACGAGGCACCGGGGAGCTGTTTTTT. The chain couples TRBV28 to TRBJ2-2; D perhaps matches TRBD2 (6 bases). V shed 1 base and J shed 4 bases, with 13 bases lying between them. Germline CDR1 MDHEN, CDR2 SYDVKM. This CDR3 contains 16 residues.

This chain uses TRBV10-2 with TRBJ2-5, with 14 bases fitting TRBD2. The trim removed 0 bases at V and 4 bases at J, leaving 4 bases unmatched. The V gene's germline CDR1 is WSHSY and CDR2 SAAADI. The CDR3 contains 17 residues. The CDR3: CASSESGLAGVGETQYF. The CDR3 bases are TGCGCCAGCAGTGAGTCGGGACTAGCGGGGGTAGGAGAGACCCAGTACTTC.

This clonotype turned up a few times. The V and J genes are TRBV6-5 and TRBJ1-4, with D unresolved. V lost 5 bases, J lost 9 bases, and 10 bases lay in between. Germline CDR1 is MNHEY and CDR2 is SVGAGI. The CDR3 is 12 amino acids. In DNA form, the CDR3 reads TGTGCCAGCAGTACGACTGGTAAAAAACTGTTTTTT. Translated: CASSTTGKKLFF.

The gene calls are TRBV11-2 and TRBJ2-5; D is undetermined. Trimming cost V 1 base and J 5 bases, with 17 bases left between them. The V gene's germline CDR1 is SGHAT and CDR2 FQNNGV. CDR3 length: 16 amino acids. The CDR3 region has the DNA TGTGCCAGCAGCTTAGGATTTAGCCCGAGTGGGGAGACCCAGTACTTC. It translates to CASSLGFSPSGETQYF.

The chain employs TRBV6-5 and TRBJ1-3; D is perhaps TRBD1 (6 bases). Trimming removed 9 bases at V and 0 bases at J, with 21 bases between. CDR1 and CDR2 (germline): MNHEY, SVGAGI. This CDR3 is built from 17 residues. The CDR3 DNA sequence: TGTGCCAGTTCTCCGGGGGCATTCCTGAGCTCTGGAAACACCATATATTTT. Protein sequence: CASSPGAFLSSGNTIYF.

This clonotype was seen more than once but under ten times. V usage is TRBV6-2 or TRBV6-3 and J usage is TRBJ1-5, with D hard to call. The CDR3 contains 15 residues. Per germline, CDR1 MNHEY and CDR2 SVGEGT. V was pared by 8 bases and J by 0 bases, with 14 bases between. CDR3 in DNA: TGTGCCAGCCTACCGGGCGAGTTTAGCAATCAGCCCCAGCATTTT. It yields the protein CASLPGEFSNQPQHF.